The 30 T cell receptor beta chains listed next were all sequenced from one sample in a study of blood T cell repertoires in COVID-19 (dated by TCRdb to about 2020). The library was generated by the immunoSEQ multiplex PCR assay. In TCRdb, the immuneACCESS table is reduced to in-frame sequences with V and J assigned. These tables do not hold every clone; where another copy was compared, an unresolved V gene accounts for under half, and the others remain unexplained. Present in this sample are approximately 300,000 clones, around 89% of which were seen just once. Around 4.4% of the sample goes to the ten largest clones. Sequencing used peripheral blood. The receptor source for this set is a man aged 35 to 55 with acute or convalescent COVID-19.

V is TRBV6-5 and J is TRBJ1-2, with D uncertain. The length of the CDR3 is 13 residues. Trimming pared 6 bases from V and 8 bases from J, leaving 16 bases between. Germline values: CDR1 MNHEY, CDR2 SVGAGI. The CDR3 sequence: CASRYGSLEGYTF. The CDR3 nucleotides read TGTGCCAGCAGATACGGCAGCTTGGAGGGCTACACCTTC.

This clone was seen only once. The rearrangement links TRBV28 to TRBJ1-1, with 9 bases lining up with TRBD1. CDR3 size: 13 residues. V gave up 7 bases and J gave up 4 bases; unmatched junction bases: 4. Germline values: CDR1 MDHEN, CDR2 SYDVKM. The CDR3 loop is CASTLTGGTEAFF. CDR3 DNA: TGTGCCAGCACCCTGACAGGGGGCACTGAAGCTTTCTTT.

This clone appeared a single time. V usage is TRBV5-1 and J usage is TRBJ1-1, with TRBD1 identical over 8 bases. V was clipped by 4 bases and J by 4 bases; unmatched bases: 9. This CDR3 comprises 15 residues. CDR1 SGHRS and CDR2 YFSETQ come from the germline V gene. In nucleotides, the CDR3 is TGCGCCAGCAGCCGGGCCCAGGGGGCAGTCACTGAAGCTTTCTTT. The encoded protein is CASSRAQGAVTEAFF.

Details on this clone: The sample has other DNA sequences that encode this CDR3 too. V usage is TRBV24-1 and J usage is TRBJ1-4, with 7 nucleotides matching TRBD1. J was trimmed by 7 bases and V by 4 bases; bases with no gene match: 8. Germline V CDR1 and CDR2: KGHDR, SFDVKD. The CDR3 has 15 amino acids. The CDR3 here is CATSDPRGAGEKLFF. The CDR3 nucleotides are TGTGCCACCAGTGACCCCAGGGGGGCAGGTGAAAAACTGTTTTTT.

This chain uses TRBV7-2 with TRBJ1-3; D remains ambiguous. The V end was cut by 1 base, the J end by 0 bases, with 16 bases between. The CDR3 has 18 residues. Germline CDR1 SGHTA, CDR2 FQGNSA. CDR3 DNA: TGTGCCAGCAGCTTAGAGTTGGTCAGGCCCCTCTCTGGAAACACCATATATTTT. This sequence encodes CASSLELVRPLSGNTIYF.

The genes are TRBV30 and TRBJ1-1; maybe TRBD1 (5 bases). The length of the CDR3 is 13 residues. V was shortened by 1 base and J by 4 bases, with 10 bases between the two germline ends. The germline gives CDR1 GTSNPN, CDR2 SVGIG (reference sequence). The CDR3 coding sequence is TGTGCCTGGAGTGAGGACACCTTCACTGAAGCTTTCTTT. This codes for CAWSEDTFTEAFF.

V is TRBV5-8 and J is TRBJ1-4; unclear D gene. CDR3 length equals 13 residues. Between the trimmed V and J ends, which lost 4 bases and 4 bases, there was a span of 8 bases. Germline assignment: CDR1 SGHTS and CDR2 YDEGEE. The CDR3: CASSEQFNEKLFF. The CDR3 DNA reads as TGTGCCAGCAGCGAACAGTTTAATGAAAAACTGTTTTTT.

The chain couples TRBV10-3 to TRBJ1-1; 7 nucleotides line up with TRBD1. Germline trimming cut 6 bases from V and 2 bases from J; bases unmatched to any gene: 3. CDR1 and CDR2 from the germline V gene are ENHRY and SYGVKD. The CDR3 contains 13 residues. The CDR3 here is CAISYRGNTEAFF. CDR3 coding DNA: TGTGCCATCAGCTACAGGGGTAACACTGAAGCTTTCTTT.

This chain connects TRBV5-1 to TRBJ2-7, with D possibly matching TRBD2 (6 bases). CDR1 SGHRS and CDR2 YFSETQ come from the germline V gene. The V and J ends lost 4 bases and 2 bases respectively, with 10 bases between them. This CDR3 is built from 13 residues. In DNA, the CDR3 is TGCGCCAGCAGCATGACTAGTCCCTACGAGCAGTACTTC. It specifies CASSMTSPYEQYF.

This clone showed up just once. The V and J genes are TRBV6-1 and TRBJ1-4; D ambiguous. Trimming pared 2 bases from V and 6 bases from J, leaving 13 bases between. There are 15 residues in the CDR3. CDR1 MNHNS and CDR2 SASEGT come from the germline V gene. The CDR3 here is CASSEPYQRDEKLFF. The CDR3 coding sequence is TGTGCCAGCAGTGAACCATACCAGAGGGATGAAAAACTGTTTTTT.

The chain uses TRBV5-6 and TRBJ2-1, with 9 bases matching TRBD1. V gave up 0 bases and J gave up 0 bases; unmatched junction bases: 4. The V gene's germline CDR1 is SGHDT and CDR2 YYEEEE. The CDR3 has 17 amino acids. The CDR3 DNA follows: TGTGCCAGCAGCTTGGGGACAGGGGCTCCCTCCTACAATGAGCAGTTCTTC. This encodes CASSLGTGAPSYNEQFF.

This clone was seen a few times. J is TRBJ1-1 and V is TRBV10-3; D not certain. The CDR3 consists of 12 residues. Trimming cost V 0 bases and J 9 bases, with 8 bases left between them. Germline V gene data show CDR1 as ENHRY and CDR2 as SYGVKD. Here the CDR3 reads CAISESRLKAFF. CDR3 nucleotide sequence: TGTGCCATCAGTGAGTCACGACTGAAAGCTTTCTTT.

The chain joins TRBV2 to TRBJ1-6; 7 bases align to TRBD1. With V trimmed by 5 bases and J by 10 bases, 8 bases remained unmatched. The germline gives CDR1 SNHLY, CDR2 FYNNEI. The CDR3 extends over 14 amino acids. As DNA, the CDR3 is TGTGCCAGCAGTACAGGGGTGGTAGAGTCACCCCTCCACTTT. Amino acid sequence: CASSTGVVESPLHF.

The chain couples TRBV6-1 to TRBJ1-2; D might be TRBD1 (6 bases). This CDR3 contains 15 residues. The V gene lost 3 bases and the J gene lost 4 bases, with 15 bases spanning the gap. Per the germline V gene, CDR1 is MNHNS and CDR2 is SASEGT. The CDR3 is CASSEDSFPIYGYTF. The CDR3 region has the DNA TGTGCCAGCAGTGAGGACAGCTTCCCGATCTATGGCTACACCTTC.

The V call is TRBV9, the J call TRBJ2-1; TRBD2 agrees at 10 bases. CDR1 and CDR2 from the germline V gene are SGDLS and YYNGEE. V trimming: 4 bases; J trimming: 2 bases; junction bases outside the gene matches: 3. CDR3 length: 15 residues. In DNA form, the CDR3 reads TGTGCCAGCAGCTCTAGCGGGGGACCCTACAATGAGCAGTTCTTC. The encoded protein is CASSSSGGPYNEQFF.

The genes are TRBV7-3 and TRBJ1-6; unclear D gene. Germline V gene data show CDR1 as SGHTA and CDR2 as FQGTGA. The CDR3 is 15 amino acids. The ends were cut back, 3 bases at V and 6 bases at J, with 12 bases in the middle. Here the CDR3 DNA reads TGTGCCAGCAGCTTTTTCCCAGGTCCTAATTCACCCCTCCACTTT. Its translation is CASSFFPGPNSPLHF.

This rearrangement joins TRBV28 to TRBJ1-3, with D perhaps TRBD1 (6 bases). Germline assignment: CDR1 MDHEN and CDR2 SYDVKM. The CDR3 spans 14 residues. Trimming removed 2 bases from V and 10 bases from J, with 15 bases in between. CDR3 nucleotide sequence: TGTGCCAGCAGTTTAGGTGGGGGCCACCAGACCATATATTTT. It specifies CASSLGGGHQTIYF.

V gene TRBV19 combines with J gene TRBJ2-7, with no clear D. V shed 5 bases and J shed 4 bases, with 18 bases lying between them. This CDR3 spans 15 amino acids. CDR1 is LNHDA, CDR2 SQIVND, per germline (reference sequence). The CDR3 loop is CASSPAEASHYEQYF. The CDR3 nucleotides read TGTGCCAGTAGTCCCGCAGAAGCGAGCCATTACGAGCAGTACTTC.

The chain recombines TRBV5-1 with TRBJ2-3; TRBD2 agrees at 9 bases. Germline V lookup: CDR1 SGHRS, CDR2 YFSETQ. The CDR3 runs 16 residues. J was trimmed by 2 bases and V by 4 bases; bases with no gene match: 8. CDR3 sequence: CASSALSGGTTDTQYF. The CDR3 DNA reads TGCGCCAGCAGCGCCCTTAGCGGGGGTACCACAGATACGCAGTATTTT.

The gene calls are TRBV5-4 and TRBJ1-1; no firm D call. The CDR3 contains 14 residues. Germline V gene lookup returns CDR1 SGHNT and CDR2 YYREEE (reference sequence). The V gene lost 0 bases and the J gene lost 4 bases, with 10 bases spanning the gap. The CDR3 bases are TGTGCCAGCAGCTTGGGCGGGCAGACCACTGAAGCTTTCTTT. This sequence encodes CASSLGGQTTEAFF.

This sequence joins TRBV3-1 (or the pseudogene TRBV3-2) and TRBJ1-4; D is uncertain. Germline V gene sequence: CDR1 LGHDT, CDR2 YNNKEL (reference sequence). This CDR3 spans 15 amino acids. Trimming stripped 0 bases from V and 8 bases from J, with 13 bases between. This chain's CDR3 is CASSQDLAGKEKLFF. Written as DNA, the CDR3 is TGTGCCAGCAGCCAAGATTTAGCCGGAAAGGAAAAACTGTTTTTT.

J is TRBJ2-7 and V is TRBV28; 7 bases agree with TRBD1. V gave up 4 bases and J gave up 0 bases; unmatched junction bases: 0. CDR1 is MDHEN, CDR2 SYDVKM, per germline. The CDR3 has 13 amino acids. The CDR3 nucleotides read TGTGCCAGCAGTTGGGACAGCTCCTACGAGCAGTACTTC. This sequence encodes CASSWDSSYEQYF.

The chain recombines TRBV7-2 with TRBJ2-3, with D tentatively TRBD2 (7 bases). This CDR3 is 16 amino acids long. V lost 2 bases, J lost 2 bases, and 14 bases lay in between. CDR1 and CDR2 (germline): SGHTA, FQGNSA. Written as DNA, the CDR3 is TGTGCCAGCAGCTTAAGGCGGGGGCCCTACACAGATACGCAGTATTTT. Amino acid sequence: CASSLRRGPYTDTQYF.

The V and J genes are TRBV30 and TRBJ1-2; TRBD1 aligns across 7 bases. With 7 bases clipped from V and 10 bases from J, the junction kept 6 bases outside the gene matches. Germline CDR1 GTSNPN, CDR2 SVGIG (reference sequence). The CDR3 covers 10 residues. The CDR3 sequence is CASETGSYTF. The CDR3 bases are TGTGCCTCCGAGACAGGGTCCTACACCTTC.

This clone appeared a single time. V usage is TRBV2 and J usage is TRBJ1-4; D might be TRBD1 (6 bases). V was trimmed by 5 bases and J by 7 bases, leaving 20 bases between them. Germline V gives CDR1 SNHLY, CDR2 FYNNEI. The CDR3 spans 16 residues. This chain's CDR3 is CASSSTDPGHSEKLFF. CDR3 nucleotides: TGTGCCAGCAGTTCTACCGACCCGGGACATTCTGAAAAACTGTTTTTT.

The V and J genes are TRBV4-1 and TRBJ2-1, with a tentative D call TRBD1 (6 bases). The CDR3 extends over 15 amino acids. Trimming cost V 4 bases and J 5 bases, with 15 bases left between them. CDR1 MGHRA and CDR2 YSYEKL come from the germline V gene. In nucleotides, the CDR3 is TGCGCCAGCAGCCCCCGACTTGGACAGAACAATGAGCAGTTCTTC. Its protein is CASSPRLGQNNEQFF.

The gene calls are TRBV4-1 and TRBJ1-6; D ambiguous. The germline V gene has CDR1 MGHRA and CDR2 YSYEKL. V lost 6 bases and J 11 bases, leaving 20 bases between the germline ends. The CDR3 has 15 residues. As DNA, the CDR3 is TGCGCCAGCAGTCCCCCGGACCTTCTCGGGACACCCCTCCACTTT. As protein: CASSPPDLLGTPLHF.

This clone has just one count. The rearrangement links TRBV28 to TRBJ1-4; 7 nucleotides agree with TRBD1. The germline CDR1 and CDR2 sequences are MDHEN and SYDVKM. V lost 5 bases, J lost 0 bases, and 6 bases stayed unmatched. There are 16 residues in the CDR3. This chain's CDR3 is CASSDRAKATNEKLFF. The CDR3 nucleotides are TGTGCCAGCAGTGACAGGGCGAAGGCAACTAATGAAAAACTGTTTTTT.

This sequence joins TRBV6-2 or TRBV6-3 and TRBJ1-6; possibly TRBD1 for D (6 bases). The V gene's germline CDR1 is MNHEY and CDR2 SVGEGT. Trimming took 4 bases from V and 8 from J, leaving 15 bases between them. The CDR3 is 15 amino acids. CDR3 nucleotides: TGTGCCAGCAGTTGGGCCACGACAGGAGATTCACCCCTCCACTTT. Protein product: CASSWATTGDSPLHF.

The V gene is TRBV11-2, the J gene TRBJ1-2, with D hard to call. The V and J ends lost 5 bases and 3 bases respectively, with 22 bases between them. The CDR3 is 17 amino acids. In germline, CDR1 is SGHAT, CDR2 FQNNGV. DNA for the CDR3: TGTGCCAGCAGCCCCGTGGGAGTGGCATGGGGAGACTATGGCTACACCTTC. This sequence encodes CASSPVGVAWGDYGYTF. The variable domain in full, completed from reference TRBV11-2 and TRBJ1-2, reads EAGVAQSPRYKIIEKRQSVAFWCNPISGHATLYWYQQILGQGPKLLIQFQNNGVVDDSQLPKDRFSAERLKGVDSTLKIQPAKLEDSAVYLCASSPVGVAWGDYGYTFGSGTRLTVV.